Included here is one T cell receptor beta chain sequence, with context. Its antigen is not identified. ViraFEST used viral peptide pools to expand antigen-specific CD4+ T cells before sequencing. The authors isolated CD4+ T cells after nine to eleven days of culture. Having tested negative for nucleocapsid antibodies, the vaccine recipients showed no prior SARS-CoV-2 infection. A half-medium replacement with IL-2 medium was carried out on days 3 and 7. These data belong to a study of vaccination effects on CD4 cells after COVID-19. Overall study: It was two doses of either the BNT162b2 or mRNA-1273 vaccine that participants received.

Repertoires were generated with immunoSEQ multiplex PCR, while TCRdb's copy carries only in-frame clones and drops some. The table records 35,000 to 50,000 clones, roughly 72% of them present only once. The CDR3 covers 14 residues. Trimming shortened V by 0 bases and J by 1 base, and 4 bases separated the two germline ends. Germline CDR1 is KGHSH and CDR2 is LQKENI. The TCR comes from a human donor who received a COVID-19 vaccine. The chain combines TRBV18 with TRBJ2-1; no firm D call. The sequencing used CD4+ T cells from PBMCs cultured with SARS-CoV-2 spike peptides, collected before COVID-19 vaccination. The CDR3 protein is CASSPPFSYNEQFF. DNA for the CDR3: TGTGCCAGCTCACCACCGTTTTCCTACAATGAGCAGTTCTTC.